The 10 T cell receptor beta chains below were found in one sample sequenced in a study of response to subunit inactivated influenza vaccine. MiXCR was run by TCRdb on the RT-PCR reads, yielding one entry per CDR3 protein. The sample lists approximately 500,000 distinct CDR3 sequences, under 15% occurring once. Sequencing used PBMCs from blood, obtained about 40 days after vaccination. These receptors originate from a man between 45 and 60 years old who received an inactivated influenza vaccine.

This chain joins TRBV12-3 or TRBV12-4 and TRBJ2-3, with a weak D call TRBD2 (6 bases). The CDR3 is made up of 16 amino acids. Trimming shortened V by 3 bases and J by 7 bases, and 20 bases separated the two germline ends. This CDR3 reads CASSLARYSGRNTQYF. The CDR3, as DNA: TGTGCCAGCAGTTTGGCCCGGTACTCGGGGAGGAATACGCAGTATTTT.

This clonotype was picked up many times. The rearrangement joins TRBV10-2 to TRBJ2-1; 11 nucleotides line up with TRBD2. Trimming took 3 bases from V and 9 from J; bases not matched to a gene: 7. This CDR3 is built from 15 residues. Germline values: CDR1 WSHSY, CDR2 SAAADI. The CDR3 DNA reads TGCGCCAGCAGTGATATAGCGGGGGGGCAGGGTGAGCAGTTCTTC. Translation: CASSDIAGGQGEQFF.

The V gene is TRBV12-3 or TRBV12-4, the J gene TRBJ1-6, with D unclear. The CDR3 consists of 12 residues. The germline V and J ends were trimmed by 4 bases and 9 bases, with 7 bases remaining between them. The CDR3 protein is CASSSSVSPLHF. For the CDR3, the DNA is TGTGCCAGCAGTTCCTCGGTTTCACCCCTCCACTTT.

V and J are TRBV11-2 and TRBJ2-7, with 10 bases that match TRBD2. The CDR3 extends over 18 amino acids. The germline V gene encodes CDR1 SGHAT and CDR2 FQNNGV. V was pared by 2 bases and J by 3 bases, with 13 bases of the junction left unmatched. The DNA for the CDR3 is TGTGCCAGCAGCTTAAGGTCAAGCGGGAGGGTAGAAATCTACGAGCAGTACTTC. This translates into CASSLRSSGRVEIYEQYF.

The chain uses TRBV18 and TRBJ2-1; 8 bases agree with TRBD1. The CDR3 is made up of 16 amino acids. Looked up from germline, CDR1 is KGHSH and CDR2 is LQKENI. The V gene end was trimmed by 1 base and the J gene end by 2 bases; junction bases not matched to a gene: 4. DNA of the CDR3: TGTGCCAGCTCACCACAAAGGACAGGGACCTACAATGAGCAGTTCTTC. Translated, it gives CASSPQRTGTYNEQFF. The whole variable domain, remainder taken from reference TRBV18 and TRBJ2-1, is NAGVMQNPRHLVRRRGQEARLRCSPMKGHSHVYWYRQLPEEGLKFMVYLQKENIIDESGMPKERFSAEFPKEGPSILRIQQVVRGDSAAYFCASSPQRTGTYNEQFFGPGTRLTVL.

This clonotype was recorded a few times. The chain is built from TRBV27 and TRBJ2-7; D gene uncertain. V gave up 2 bases and J gave up 0 bases, with 8 bases separating them. The CDR3 loop spans 14 amino acids. CDR1 and CDR2 (germline): MNHEY, SMNVEV (reference sequence). Here the CDR3 reads CASSLIVGSYEQYF. The CDR3 nucleotides read TGTGCCAGCAGTTTAATTGTGGGCTCCTACGAGCAGTACTTC.

This clonotype has a count of ten or more. V is TRBV4-1 and J is TRBJ1-1; 8 bases map to TRBD1. Per germline, CDR1 MGHRA and CDR2 YSYEKL. The trim removed 4 bases at V and 1 base at J, leaving 8 bases unmatched. The CDR3 sequence is 16 residues long. The CDR3 is CASSLGQGGGNTEAFF. The CDR3 coding sequence is TGCGCCAGCAGCCTCGGACAGGGAGGCGGGAACACTGAAGCTTTCTTT.

In this sample, this clonotype turned up a few times. The CDR3 here is CSVGNFEAFF. The CDR3 nucleotides read TGCAGCGTTGGAAACTTCGAAGCTTTCTTT. V gene TRBV29-1 combines with J gene TRBJ1-1; D unclear. Germline CDR1 and CDR2: SQVTM and ANQGSEA. Trimming removed 4 bases at V and 8 bases at J, with 8 bases between. The CDR3 has 10 residues.

This clonotype has more than one count but fewer than ten. The chain uses TRBV5-1 and TRBJ1-4, with D unclear. The V end lost 4 bases, the J end lost 8 bases, and 21 bases lay between the germline ends. Germline-derived CDR1 and CDR2 are SGHRS and YFSETQ. The CDR3 is made up of 16 amino acids. CDR3 sequence: CASSPGTRGSGEKLFF. The CDR3, as DNA: TGCGCCAGCAGCCCTGGTACGCGGGGATCTGGGGAAAAACTGTTTTTT.

The chain links TRBV5-1 to TRBJ2-7, with 8 bases that match TRBD2. Germline values: CDR1 SGHRS, CDR2 YFSETQ. V gave up 4 bases and J gave up 4 bases; unmatched junction bases: 10. The CDR3 length is 15 residues. The CDR3 DNA sequence: TGCGCCAGCAGCACAGTAGCGGGGCAGAGGTACGAGCAGTACTTC. Protein: CASSTVAGQRYEQYF.